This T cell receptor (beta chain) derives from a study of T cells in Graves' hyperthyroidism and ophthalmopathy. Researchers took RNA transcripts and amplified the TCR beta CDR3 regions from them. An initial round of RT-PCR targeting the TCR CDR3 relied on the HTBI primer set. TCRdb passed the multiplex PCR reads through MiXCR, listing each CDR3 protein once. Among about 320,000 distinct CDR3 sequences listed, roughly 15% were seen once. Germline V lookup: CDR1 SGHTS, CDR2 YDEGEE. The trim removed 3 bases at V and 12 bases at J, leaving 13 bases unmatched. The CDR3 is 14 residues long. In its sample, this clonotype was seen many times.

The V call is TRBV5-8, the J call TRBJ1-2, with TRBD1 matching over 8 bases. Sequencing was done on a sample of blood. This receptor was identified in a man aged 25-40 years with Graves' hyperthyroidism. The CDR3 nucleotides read TGTGCCAGCAGCTGGGGGACAGGTGATGGGGGCCACACCTTC. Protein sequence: CASSWGTGDGGHTF.